Described below is a single T cell receptor (beta chain) sequence and its context. What it recognizes is unknown. These data are taken from a study of T-cell memory formation after mild COVID-19. Study-level background: Clustering of TCRs was largely donor specific. The study's findings and limits: Day 15 to 85 contractors were CD4/CD8 balanced; later expanders leaned CD4+. Contracting CD4+ clones sat mainly in CM and EM; CD8+ in EMRA.

The germline CDR1 and CDR2 sequences are SGHNT and YYREEE (reference sequence). The CDR3 length is 15 residues. Trimming removed 0 bases at V and 7 bases at J, with 13 bases between. TCRdb recomputed calls from the 5' RACE reads with MiXCR, one row per CDR3 protein. The table records under 550,000 distinct CDR3 sequences, roughly 18% of them present only once. The rearrangement links TRBV5-4 to TRBJ2-2; D not resolved. Sequencing input: PBMCs or a T cell subset sorted from them (not recorded which). The TCR was taken from a man aged 18-30 years who had mild COVID-19 (a few samples of this study predate the infection). Cell type and time point are not known. The CDR3 region has the DNA TGTGCCAGCAGCTTGGGTGGCCGCCGGGTCGGGGAGCTGTTTTTT. Its protein is CASSLGGRRVGELFF.